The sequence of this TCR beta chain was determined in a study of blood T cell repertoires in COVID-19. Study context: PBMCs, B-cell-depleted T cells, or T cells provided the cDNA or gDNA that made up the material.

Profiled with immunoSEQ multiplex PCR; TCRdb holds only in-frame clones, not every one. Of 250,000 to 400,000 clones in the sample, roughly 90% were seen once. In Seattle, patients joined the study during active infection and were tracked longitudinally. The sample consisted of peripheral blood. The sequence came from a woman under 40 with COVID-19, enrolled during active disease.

In nucleotides, the CDR3 is TGCAGTGCTAGTATCGGCGGGAGGAGTACCGGGGAGCTGTTTTTT. Its protein product is CSASIGGRSTGELFF. The chain has TRBV20-1 and TRBJ2-2, with TRBD2 matching 8 bases. The V and J ends lost 3 bases and 5 bases, in that order; junction bases with no gene match: 8. The CDR3 is made up of 15 amino acids. CDR1 and CDR2 (germline): DFQATT, SNEGSKA (reference sequence).